Shown below are 22 T cell receptor beta chains from a single sample sequenced in a study of regulatory T cells in long-lasting Graves disease. Time point specified: persistent/refractory GD, antithyroid drugs over 5 years with positive TRAb. PBMCs were the source of the RNA used for TCR sequencing. For TCR beta, libraries came from iRepertoire HTBI primers and Arm-PCR of CDR3 regions. TCRdb passed the multiplex PCR reads through MiXCR, listing each CDR3 protein once. The sample records roughly 400,000 distinct CDR3 sequences, roughly a fifth being singletons. Source: peripheral blood mononuclear cells (PBMCs), taken when the disease was refractory, from a patient treated with antithyroid drugs. These receptors came from a female donor with Graves disease.

Points on this clonotype: Likely a read error: the CDR3 ends without its conserved phenylalanine or tryptophan. This chain connects TRBV10-3 to TRBJ2-7; a weak D match, TRBD2 (5 bases). Germline CDR1 ENHRY, CDR2 SYGVKD. Trimming shortened V by 9 bases and J by 0 bases, and 9 bases separated the two germline ends. The CDR3 has 12 amino acids. The CDR3 bases are TGTGCCATGGGCGGGTTCTCCTACGAGCAGTACCTC. Translation gives CAMGGFSYEQYL.

This clonotype was observed many times. J is TRBJ1-4 and V is TRBV28, with 8 bases aligning to TRBD1. Germline CDR1 MDHEN, CDR2 SYDVKM. There are 16 residues in the CDR3. The trim removed 6 bases at V and 0 bases at J, leaving 6 bases unmatched. The CDR3 region has the DNA TGTGCCAGCAGCCTGTACAGGGGGGCAACTAATGAAAAACTGTTTTTT. Translation: CASSLYRGATNEKLFF.

The J gene is TRBJ2-6, the V gene TRBV28; D possibly corresponds to TRBD1 (6 bases). This CDR3 spans 15 amino acids. Germline CDR1 is MDHEN and CDR2 is SYDVKM. The ends were cut back, 6 bases at V and 0 bases at J, with 9 bases in the middle. The CDR3 bases are TGTGCCAGCAGCAGACAGGCCTCTGGGGCCAACGTCCTGACTTTC. Its translation is CASSRQASGANVLTF.

This clonotype was detected only a few times. With a much larger clone just one base away, this may be a read error. The CDR3 coding sequence is TGTGCCAGCAGTGCGACAGGGAGGGAGGCCCAGTACTTC. Translated: CASSATGREAQYF. The V gene is TRBV2, the J gene TRBJ2-5, with D perhaps given as TRBD1 or TRBD2 (7 bases each). Germline loops: CDR1 SNHLY, CDR2 FYNNEI. Between the trimmed V and J ends, which lost 4 bases and 9 bases, there was a span of 15 bases. This CDR3 is 13 amino acids long.

The table lists this clonotype with many counts. The chain couples TRBV28 to TRBJ2-7; tentative D call: TRBD1 (5 bases). This CDR3 has 13 residues. Per germline, CDR1 MDHEN and CDR2 SYDVKM. V gave up 6 bases and J gave up 2 bases, with 11 bases separating them. CDR3 bases: TGTGCCAGCAGATTGTGGGGCGCCTACGAGCAGTACTTC. This encodes CASRLWGAYEQYF.

This sequence joins TRBV5-1 and TRBJ2-7; 7 bases map to TRBD2. CDR1 is SGHRS, CDR2 YFSETQ, per germline. With V trimmed by 4 bases and J by 6 bases, 4 bases remained unmatched. This CDR3 contains 12 residues. CDR3 residues: CASSQTSAEQYF. The CDR3 nucleotides are TGCGCCAGCAGCCAAACTAGCGCCGAGCAGTACTTC.

Notes on this clonotype: A much more abundant neighbour one base away suggests this may be a read error. The V gene is TRBV9, the J gene TRBJ2-6; weak D call: TRBD1 (5 bases). Germline-derived CDR1 and CDR2 are SGDLS and YYNGEE. The CDR3 has 18 residues. Trimming removed 1 base at V and 3 bases at J, with 17 bases between. The chain's CDR3 is CASSVTMGRVLGANVLTF. The DNA for the CDR3 is TGTGCCAGCAGCGTAACGATGGGCAGGGTACTTGGGGCCAACGTCCTGACTTTC.

The CDR3 DNA follows: TGCAGTGCCCTAAAAGCGCTTAGCGGGAAGGCAGATACGCAGTATTTT. Its translation: CSALKALSGKADTQYF. The chain employs TRBV20-1 and TRBJ2-3; 8 bases line up with TRBD2. V gave up 6 bases and J gave up 4 bases; unmatched junction bases: 15. The CDR3 length is 16 residues. CDR1 DFQATT and CDR2 SNEGSKA come from the germline V gene (reference sequence).

This chain joins TRBV3-1 and TRBJ2-7; D is possibly TRBD1 or TRBD2 (6 bases each). The germline V gene has CDR1 LGHDT and CDR2 YNNKEL (reference sequence). Trimming cost V 4 bases and J 7 bases, with 14 bases left between them. The CDR3 length is 13 residues. Written as DNA, the CDR3 is TGTGCCAGCAGCCCCTTTGAGGGGGGAGAGCAGTACTTC. The encoded protein is CASSPFEGGEQYF.

The chain joins TRBV6-1 to TRBJ2-1, with 7 bases fitting TRBD1. This CDR3 has 17 residues. Unmatched junction bases numbered 16, after V lost 6 bases and J lost 5 bases. Germline V gene lookup returns CDR1 MNHNS and CDR2 SASEGT. CDR3 region: CASSPLTDRNWDNEQFF. The CDR3 nucleotides read TGTGCCAGCAGCCCTCTCACGGACAGGAATTGGGACAATGAGCAGTTCTTC.

This clonotype showed up many times. The chain employs TRBV2 and TRBJ2-2; 9 bases map to TRBD2. The CDR3 extends over 15 amino acids. After removal of 3 bases from V and 5 bases from J, the junction contained 4 bases not matched to a gene. Germline V CDR1 and CDR2: SNHLY, FYNNEI. CDR3 sequence reads: CASSDLTSGTGELFF. The CDR3 DNA reads as TGTGCCAGCAGTGATCTTACTAGCGGGACCGGGGAGCTGTTTTTT.

In its sample, this clonotype was seen a few times. The V and J genes are TRBV27 and TRBJ1-1; D gene uncertain. V lost 6 bases and J 1 base, leaving 12 bases between the germline ends. Germline V CDR1 and CDR2: MNHEY, SMNVEV (reference sequence). CDR3 length equals 14 residues. CDR3: CASRPMLGNTEAFF. The CDR3 bases are TGTGCCAGCAGGCCAATGCTAGGGAACACTGAAGCTTTCTTT.

The table lists this clonotype with many counts. This chain links TRBV28 with TRBJ2-2, with 9 bases aligning to TRBD1. The length of the CDR3 is 16 residues. From germline, CDR1 is MDHEN and CDR2 SYDVKM. V lost 6 bases to trimming and J lost 5 bases; unmatched junction nucleotides: 10. CDR3 sequence reads: CASSLTGQGGTGELFF. CDR3 coding DNA: TGTGCCAGCAGCCTCACGGGACAGGGAGGGACCGGGGAGCTGTTTTTT. The full variable domain, with the rest looked up from reference TRBV28 and TRBJ2-2, is DVKVTQSSRYLVKRTGEKVFLECVQDMDHENMFWYRQDPGLGLRLIYFSYDVKMKEKGDIPEGYSVSREKKERFSLILESASTNQTSMYLCASSLTGQGGTGELFFGEGSRLTVL.

This clonotype was recorded at least ten times. The chain is built from TRBV2 and TRBJ1-1; TRBD1 might be the D (5 bases). From germline, CDR1 is SNHLY and CDR2 FYNNEI. With 2 bases removed from V and 3 bases from J, the gap between germline ends came to 19 bases. The CDR3 runs to 17 residues. Here the CDR3 reads CASSEYGPLGTDTEAFF. CDR3 bases: TGTGCCAGCAGTGAATACGGGCCACTGGGGACGGACACTGAAGCTTTCTTT.

This clonotype was observed a handful of times. The rearrangement joins TRBV24-1 to TRBJ2-7, with D perhaps assigned TRBD1 or TRBD2 (5 bases each). The CDR3 runs to 15 residues. CDR1 KGHDR and CDR2 SFDVKD come from the germline V gene. V was cut by 4 bases and J by 7 bases, with 19 bases left in between. The CDR3 sequence is CATSDPGTYPTEQYF. In nucleotides, the CDR3 is TGTGCCACCAGTGACCCCGGGACGTACCCTACGGAGCAGTACTTC.

This clonotype was found a few times. The genes are TRBV10-3 and TRBJ2-1; D possibly matches TRBD1 or TRBD2 (5 bases each). Germline assignment: CDR1 ENHRY and CDR2 SYGVKD. CDR3 length equals 14 residues. V was clipped by 4 bases and J by 2 bases, with 9 bases between them. In nucleotides, the CDR3 is TGTGCCATCAGTGGGGACGGGGCCTACAATGAGCAGTTCTTC. Translated, it gives CAISGDGAYNEQFF.

This clonotype was seen ten or more times. The chain carries TRBV6-2 or TRBV6-3 and TRBJ2-5; D not certain. V dropped 0 bases and J dropped 5 bases, with 4 bases sitting between them. The CDR3 runs 12 residues. CDR1 is MNHEY and CDR2 is SVGEGT in the germline V gene. The CDR3 DNA sequence: TGTGCCAGCAGTTACTCTCAGGAGACCCAGTACTTC. It encodes CASSYSQETQYF.

This clonotype came up many times. The V gene is TRBV3-1, the J gene TRBJ2-5; unclear D gene. V shed 1 base and J shed 5 bases, with 5 bases lying between them. The germline gives CDR1 LGHDT, CDR2 YNNKEL (reference sequence). This CDR3 has 12 amino acids. The CDR3 bases are TGTGCCAGCAGCCAAGTGGGGGAGACCCAGTACTTC. Translated, it gives CASSQVGETQYF.

This clonotype was detected many times. This chain links TRBV30 with TRBJ1-6, with D uncertain. Trimming left V 2 bases short and J 7 bases short, with 9 bases between. Germline V CDR1 and CDR2: GTSNPN, SVGIG (reference sequence). The CDR3 is 13 residues long. This chain's CDR3 is CAWSRSDNSPLHF. As DNA, the CDR3 is TGTGCCTGGAGTAGGTCAGACAATTCACCCCTCCACTTT.

In this sample, this clonotype turned up many times. The V call is TRBV7-3, the J call TRBJ2-2, with D uncertain. Trimming took off 5 bases at V and 2 bases at J, with 12 bases between the two ends. Per germline, CDR1 SGHTA and CDR2 FQGTGA. CDR3 length equals 15 residues. This CDR3 reads CASSRDTRNTGELFF. In DNA form, the CDR3 reads TGTGCCAGCAGCAGAGACACACGAAACACCGGGGAGCTGTTTTTT.

This clonotype was recorded many times. V and J are TRBV28 and TRBJ1-1, with D perhaps matching TRBD1 (5 bases). This CDR3 is 15 amino acids long. Germline loops: CDR1 MDHEN, CDR2 SYDVKM. Trimming took off 1 base at V and 5 bases at J, with 14 bases between the two ends. In DNA form, the CDR3 reads TGTGCCAGCAGTTTATCCGGGGCCGGGCGGACTGAAGCTTTCTTT. Translating gives CASSLSGAGRTEAFF.

This chain joins TRBV6-1 and TRBJ2-7; possibly TRBD1 for D (5 bases). V lost 7 bases and J 6 bases, leaving 19 bases between the germline ends. This CDR3 comprises 14 residues. Germline assignment: CDR1 MNHNS and CDR2 SASEGT. The CDR3 here is CASNGNRMLSEQYF. CDR3 sequence (DNA): TGTGCCAGCAATGGGAACAGGATGTTGTCCGAGCAGTACTTC.